The T cell receptor beta chain under discussion was sequenced for a study of shared clonotypes between healthy human individuals (dated by TCRdb to about 2020). Regarding the complete study: The cohort comprised a couple of women and a few men aged 18 to 49 years. Blood TCR repertoires of four to six healthy adults were deeply sequenced to estimate repertoire size and the extent of clonotype sharing between individuals. Leukapheresis yielded between about 0.9 and 8.9 billion PBMCs per donor. For each donor, three plates each were used for CD4 naive and CD4 memory, two plates were used for CD8 naive, and one plate was used for CD8 memory. Different laboratories and diverse techniques were used to prepare libraries and sequence TCR repertoires, to increase sequencing depth and limit assay-specific biases. General conclusions and limits of the study: Compared with non-shared clonotypes, the clonotypes found in all four sorted-subset donors had higher generation probabilities. Around 5.4% of naive CD4, 3% to 3.5% of naive CD8, 2.3% of memory CD4, and 0.4% of memory CD8 clonotypes were shared across four donors. Rarefaction of sorted-subset datasets indicated incomplete sequencing despite the large sequencing depth. Sampling was limited to blood, and TCR repertoires in tissue likely differ from TCR repertoires in blood. Naive subsets generally had larger estimated clonotype richness than memory subsets did. Pairwise subsampling led to the expectation that sequencing depth would affect the degree of clonotype sharing among donors. The genetic and exposure-history diversity represented was limited by the small number of donors.

Including cysteine and phenylalanine, the CDR3 has 15 amino acids. Only CDR3 DNA remains: 45 bases, in frame from the first base. Unmatched junction bases come to 5, with V trimmed by 2 bases and J by 2 bases. Sequences GTSNPN (CDR1) and SVGIG (CDR2) are obtained from the germline V gene (reference sequence). Using the deep immunoSEQ assay, multiplex PCR amplified TCR CDR3 regions from genomic DNA. Extracted genomic DNA from each cell subset was spread evenly across all wells of several immunoSEQ 96-well plates, with each plate serving as a replicate. For sorted subsets, around 200 ng genomic DNA, equal to 30,000 to 35,000 T cell genomes, was loaded into each replicate PCR. Purified libraries were quantified with a Qubit 3.0 fluorometer, sized on a Bioanalyzer 2100, and re-quantified with the KAPA Library Quantification kit. Each immunoSEQ 96-well plate was sequenced on its own single-read 150-cycle Illumina NextSeq 550 flow cell. In the paper's pipeline: Because the immunoSEQ output included only junctional sequences and no quality scores, the filtering could not be the same as the filtering used for full-length reads. To assign V/J genes and CDR3, sequences were annotated against IMGT germline references using PyIR, a Python wrapper for IgBLAST v1.9. Reads were removed for weak V/J assignments (E-value above 1e-6), missing CDR3, stop codons, out-of-frame junctions, or ambiguous translated residues. A V3J clonotype was defined by an identical inferred V gene, J gene, and CDR3 amino acid sequence. To compute the percentage overlap between repertoires, the number of shared unique clonotypes was divided by the size of the smaller repertoire. Repertoire richness was assessed with RTK rarefaction, the Chao1 estimator, and Recon v2.1 estimates of unobserved clonotypes. OLGA was used to compute generation probabilities for all TCRbeta clonotypes that the gDNA method yielded from a handful of donors. TCRdb holds this immuneACCESS table with in-frame rearrangements only. Some clones are missing; in checked studies, unresolved V genes explain under half, and the rest has no known cause. D and trimming come from the DNA, and the V and J calls and clone size come from that table. In this sample the table shows some 2.3 million clones, 93% of which occur a single time. The top ten clonotypes cover about 0.39% of the sample.

This clone showed up just once. Its specific antigen is unknown. No base quality information exists; no much larger clone differs at one position. The donors were healthy, HIV-negative adults who had no recently reported acute infections or vaccinations. All donors were Caucasian adults living in Nashville, Tennessee, USA. CD4+ T cells were enriched by magnetic negative selection, after which naive cells were positively selected on CD45RA and the negative fraction was taken as the memory subset. Blood was obtained by leukapheresis, after which PBMCs were separated by Ficoll-Histopaque density gradient centrifugation and cryopreserved in liquid nitrogen vapor phase. Analytical flow cytometry was used to check the purity and quantity of every magnetically sorted T cell population. Each sorted fraction had its genomic DNA isolated and then quantified by UV absorbance on a Nanodrop 2000c.

Recombination joined TRBV30 with TRBJ1-3; 8 central nucleotides agree with TRBD1. The receptor comes from a man between 18 and 29 years old in good health. Some clones in this sample may be carry-over from other donors' samples. Material: naive CD4+ T cells from PBMCs. Taken with the paper, the label for cell subset or site translates to: CD45RA+ positively selected. The DNA reads TGTGCCTGGAGTTTCGGCAGGGGGCCTGGAAACACCATATATTTT. The translation is CAWSFGRGPGNTIYF.